What follows are 22 T cell receptor beta chains derived from one specimen sequenced in a study of OX40 agonist ivuxolimab in advanced cancers. The method was immunoSEQ multiplex PCR; TCRdb's version includes in-frame clones alone and lacks a portion of them. The sample includes 60,000 or so clones, roughly 84% seen only once; the top ten take roughly 27%. Specimen: CD4+ or CD8+ T cells sorted from blood, collected in a trial of the OX40 agonist ivuxolimab. These receptors originate from an adult with an advanced solid tumor such as melanoma, head and neck, liver or kidney cancer.

The chain has TRBV28 and TRBJ1-2; 9 bases map to TRBD1. Germline CDR1 and CDR2: MDHEN and SYDVKM. The CDR3 contains 14 residues. The trim removed 6 bases at V and 4 bases at J, leaving 6 bases unmatched. CDR3 protein: CASSSGTGFYGYTF. The CDR3, as DNA: TGTGCCAGCAGCTCCGGGACAGGGTTCTATGGCTACACCTTC.

The chain employs TRBV9 and TRBJ1-2, with D possibly being TRBD1 (6 bases). The CDR3 runs to 14 residues. The germline CDR1 and CDR2 sequences are SGDLS and YYNGEE. Trimming took 0 bases from V and 6 from J, leaving 12 bases between them. CDR3 sequence (DNA): TGTGCCAGCAGCGTAGCCGGGGGCTTCGATGGCTACACCTTC. Its protein is CASSVAGGFDGYTF.

The chain has TRBV19 and TRBJ1-1, with D unresolved. The CDR3 has 16 amino acids. Trimming removed 4 bases at V and 3 bases at J, with 18 bases between. Germline V gene data show CDR1 as LNHDA and CDR2 as SQIVND (reference sequence). CDR3: CASSNRASRRDTEAFF. CDR3 sequence (DNA): TGTGCCAGTAGTAATAGGGCTTCCAGGAGGGACACTGAAGCTTTCTTT.

The J gene is TRBJ2-3, the V gene TRBV15; possibly TRBD2 for D (5 bases). Trimming shortened V by 4 bases and J by 9 bases, and 8 bases separated the two germline ends. This CDR3 has 11 amino acids. Germline lookup yields CDR1 LNHNV and CDR2 YYDKDF (reference sequence). This CDR3 reads CATSNGGTQYF. In nucleotides, the CDR3 is TGTGCCACCAGCAATGGAGGAACGCAGTATTTT.

The chain recombines TRBV19 with TRBJ2-1; TRBD1 might be the D (6 bases). The germline V and J ends were trimmed by 3 bases and 6 bases, with 12 bases remaining between them. From germline, CDR1 is LNHDA and CDR2 SQIVND (reference sequence). The CDR3 loop spans 14 amino acids. The CDR3 reads CASSIQTGSNEQFF. The CDR3 DNA sequence: TGTGCCAGTAGTATTCAAACAGGGAGCAATGAGCAGTTCTTC.

This chain connects TRBV2 to TRBJ1-1, with a tentative D call TRBD1 (6 bases). There are 13 residues in the CDR3. Germline-derived CDR1 and CDR2 are SNHLY and FYNNEI. Trimming left V 9 bases short and J 6 bases short, with 17 bases between. As DNA, the CDR3 is TGTGCCAGGGGGGGGCGCAGGGGCCCTGAAGCTTTCTTT. Amino acid sequence: CARGGRRGPEAFF.

The chain is built from TRBV5-1 and TRBJ2-2; maybe TRBD1 (6 bases). Looked up from germline, CDR1 is SGHRS and CDR2 is YFSETQ. V shed 2 bases and J shed 4 bases, with 12 bases lying between them. The CDR3 consists of 15 residues. The DNA for the CDR3 is TGCGCCAGCAGCTTCGGACAGCGAGCCACCGGGGAGCTGTTTTTT. Residues: CASSFGQRATGELFF. Combining the CDR3 with reference TRBV5-1 and TRBJ2-2 gives the whole variable domain KAGVTQTPRYLIKTRGQQVTLSCSPISGHRSVSWYQQTPGQGLQFLFEYFSETQRNKGNFPGRFSGRQFSNSRSEMNVSTLELGDSALYLCASSFGQRATGELFFGEGSRLTVL.

V and J are TRBV7-2 and TRBJ1-4; D unresolved. Germline V gene sequence: CDR1 SGHTA, CDR2 FQGNSA. V lost 1 base and J lost 8, with 5 bases in between. CDR3 length equals 12 residues. The CDR3 reads CASSLDDEKLFF. The CDR3, as DNA: TGTGCCAGCAGCTTAGATGACGAAAAACTGTTTTTT.

The gene calls are TRBV18 and TRBJ2-7, with 8 positions matching TRBD1. This CDR3 is 13 amino acids long. Germline-derived CDR1 and CDR2 are KGHSH and LQKENI. The ends lost 6 bases at V and 3 bases at J; junction bases unmatched: 4. This chain's CDR3 is CASSDRVVYEQYF. CDR3 sequence (DNA): TGTGCCAGCTCGGACAGGGTAGTCTACGAGCAGTACTTC.

The rearrangement joins TRBV5-1 to TRBJ2-1, with 7 bases fitting TRBD2. This CDR3 is built from 13 residues. Trimming took 7 bases from V and 11 from J; bases not matched to a gene: 12. In germline, CDR1 is SGHRS, CDR2 YFSETQ. This chain's CDR3 is CASYRGEQAKQFF. The CDR3 DNA is TGCGCCAGCTACCGGGGGGAACAGGCCAAGCAGTTCTTC.

This rearrangement joins TRBV11-2 to TRBJ2-7; tentatively, D is TRBD2 (5 bases). The germline CDR1 and CDR2 sequences are SGHAT and FQNNGV. The germline V and J ends were trimmed by 0 bases and 0 bases, with 12 bases remaining between them. The CDR3 totals 16 residues. CDR3 bases: TGTGCCAGCAGCTTAGATTCCGGGAAAAGCTCCTACGAGCAGTACTTC. Amino acids: CASSLDSGKSSYEQYF. Supplemented by reference TRBV11-2 and TRBJ2-7, the full variable domain reads EAGVAQSPRYKIIEKRQSVAFWCNPISGHATLYWYQQILGQGPKLLIQFQNNGVVDDSQLPKDRFSAERLKGVDSTLKIQPAKLEDSAVYLCASSLDSGKSSYEQYFGPGTRLTVT.

J is TRBJ2-2 and V is TRBV29-1, with D perhaps assigned TRBD1 or TRBD2 (6 bases each). Germline CDR1 is SQVTM and CDR2 is ANQGSEA. V was cut by 1 base and J by 5 bases, with 11 bases left in between. This CDR3 spans 14 amino acids. For the CDR3, the DNA is TGCAGCGTTGAAGTAGGGGGAGGAACCGGGGAGCTGTTTTTT. This encodes CSVEVGGGTGELFF.

The chain couples TRBV7-2 to TRBJ2-5; 8 nucleotides line up with TRBD1. The CDR3 spans 13 residues. J gave up 3 bases and V 5 bases, and 2 bases lay outside the gene matches. Germline lookup yields CDR1 SGHTA and CDR2 FQGNSA. This CDR3 is CASSPTGEETQYF. In DNA, the CDR3 is TGTGCCAGCAGCCCGACAGGGGAAGAGACCCAGTACTTC.

This chain links TRBV6-1 with TRBJ2-1, with 14 bases matching TRBD2. Germline CDR1 MNHNS, CDR2 SASEGT. This CDR3 is built from 17 residues. V lost 4 bases, J lost 5 bases, and 7 bases stayed unmatched. Here the CDR3 reads CASSVDLGLAGDNEQFF. DNA of the CDR3: TGTGCCAGCAGTGTGGACCTGGGACTAGCGGGAGACAATGAGCAGTTCTTC.

V usage is TRBV5-8 and J usage is TRBJ1-5; tentatively, D is TRBD1 (6 bases). This CDR3 region has 18 residues. Trimming cost V 0 bases and J 4 bases, with 20 bases left between them. Germline V gene data show CDR1 as SGHTS and CDR2 as YDEGEE. CDR3 amino acids: CASSLVRNTGHVNQPQHF. The CDR3 DNA sequence: TGTGCCAGCAGCTTGGTGCGAAATACGGGACATGTTAATCAGCCCCAGCATTTT. Full variable domain (remainder filled in from reference TRBV5-8 and TRBJ1-5): EAGVTQSPTHLIKTRGQQATLRCSPISGHTSVYWYQQALGLGLQFLLWYDEGEERNRGNFPPRFSGRQFPNYSSELNVNALELEDSALYLCASSLVRNTGHVNQPQHFGDGTRLSIL.

This clone came up a few times. The chain has TRBV5-1 and TRBJ1-5, with 10 bases fitting TRBD1. Germline trimming cut 4 bases from V and 11 bases from J; bases unmatched to any gene: 9. The CDR3 is made up of 14 amino acids. Germline CDR1 is SGHRS and CDR2 is YFSETQ. Here the CDR3 reads CASSRGTGDTTQHF. CDR3 bases: TGCGCCAGCAGCAGAGGGACAGGGGATACGACCCAGCATTTT.

The V and J genes are TRBV2 and TRBJ2-7; D perhaps matches TRBD2 (7 bases). The CDR3 is 13 amino acids. V lost 6 bases and J 7 bases, leaving 16 bases between the germline ends. Germline V gene data show CDR1 as SNHLY and CDR2 as FYNNEI. CDR3 residues: CASRQPGGGEQYF. CDR3 DNA sequence: TGTGCCAGCAGACAGCCGGGGGGCGGGGAGCAGTACTTC.

The chain couples TRBV7-9 to TRBJ1-2; TRBD1 might be the D (6 bases). Germline V CDR1 and CDR2: SEHNR, FQNEAQ (reference sequence). The CDR3 is 15 amino acids. V was clipped by 1 base and J by 7 bases, with 16 bases between them. The CDR3 is CASSLEVAGESGYTF. CDR3 DNA: TGTGCCAGCAGCTTAGAAGTGGCAGGGGAGAGTGGCTACACCTTC.

This clone is a singleton in its sample. The chain carries TRBV11-2 and TRBJ2-1, with 9 bases that match TRBD2. V shed 5 bases, J shed 0 bases, and the junction held 8 bases outside the gene matches. This CDR3 has 17 residues. Germline-derived CDR1 and CDR2 are SGHAT and FQNNGV. The CDR3 nucleotides read TGTGCCAGCAGCCCCAGACTAGCGGTTAGCTCCTACAATGAGCAGTTCTTC. Protein sequence: CASSPRLAVSSYNEQFF.

The chain links TRBV7-2 to TRBJ1-2; 8 positions agree with TRBD1. Germline assignment: CDR1 SGHTA and CDR2 FQGNSA. The CDR3 is made up of 16 amino acids. V lost 1 base, J lost 4 bases, and 8 bases stayed unmatched. The CDR3 protein is CASSLDSPGTGYGYTF. CDR3 DNA sequence: TGTGCCAGCAGCTTAGATAGTCCAGGGACAGGCTATGGCTACACCTTC.

The chain combines TRBV2 with TRBJ1-6; TRBD1 is a possible D gene (6 bases). Trimming removed 6 bases from V and 0 bases from J, with 9 bases in between. The length of the CDR3 is 15 residues. CDR1 and CDR2 from the germline V gene are SNHLY and FYNNEI. The CDR3 here is CASRGQSSYNSPLHF. In DNA form, the CDR3 reads TGTGCCAGCAGAGGACAGAGCTCCTATAATTCACCCCTCCACTTT.

The rearrangement uses TRBV13 and TRBJ2-4; 9 bases match TRBD2. The V gene's germline CDR1 is PRHDT and CDR2 FYEKMQ (reference sequence). Unmatched junction bases numbered 7, after V lost 1 base and J lost 9 bases. The CDR3 has 15 amino acids. For the CDR3, the DNA is TGTGCCAGCAGCTTAGAGGCGGGAGGGCTCGGCATTCAGTACTTC. Amino acid sequence: CASSLEAGGLGIQYF.